The entry below describes one TCR beta chain. Its target is not known. These data come from a study of shared clonotypes between healthy human individuals. Study context: Ranging from 18 to 49 in age, donors were two women and a few men.

Sequencing used immunoSEQ multiplex PCR; TCRdb keeps in-frame clones, though not all of them. The sample shows roughly 640,000 clones, about 96% of them seen only once. General study points: Represented genetic and exposure-history diversity was restricted by having few donors. In this cohort, only blood was sampled, and tissue repertoires likely differ.

Trimming shortened V by 4 bases and J by 4 bases, and 8 bases separated the two germline ends. Germline CDR1 and CDR2: MNHEY and SVGAGI. This CDR3 region has 13 residues. It was into CD45RA+ naive and CD45RA-negative memory subsets that the CD4+ cells were split. This TCR derives from a woman aged 30 to 39 in good health. The chain is built from TRBV6-5 and TRBJ2-4; the D gene is possibly TRBD1 (6 bases). Sequenced material: naive CD4+ T cells sorted from blood. Documented subset: CD45RA+ positively selected. The CDR3 protein is CASSSDRKNIQYF. In DNA, the CDR3 is TGTGCCAGCAGTTCAGACAGGAAAAACATTCAGTACTTC.